This T cell receptor beta chain was identified during a study of blood T cell repertoires in COVID-19 (dated by TCRdb to about 2020). About the study as a whole: Samples covering the acute and convalescent phases of COVID-19 were provided by collaborators in the United States, Italy and Spain. The prospective study material was composed of cDNA or gDNA derived from T cells, B-cell-depleted T cells, or PBMCs. Subjects who had been exposed to COVID-19, were actively infected with it, or had recovered from it provided the deeply sampled blood TCRbeta repertoires that made up the dataset. A freely available public database, intended as a resource for researchers studying the immune response to SARS-CoV-2, is where the repertoires were released. The samples were drawn from two sources: the first 160 participants of the ongoing ImmuneRACE study, and 1,254 subjects contributed by 6 global collaborators. A de-identified subject ID, COVID-19 status, age in years and sex were almost always included in the sample metadata. HLA class I and class II types, where available, came from metadata supplied by the sample provider rather than from assay-based typing. General findings and caveats noted by the study authors: The amount of clinical and demographic metadata varied by source and participant and was provided uncurated.

In Seattle, one collaborating source enrolled patients while the infection was active and tracked those patients longitudinally over the course of disease. Collaborating institutions collected whole blood in K2EDTA tubes following their own protocols. For TCRbeta analysis, collaborators shipped samples as frozen whole blood, isolated PBMCs, or DNA extracted from either of those sample types. About this clone itself: What this receptor recognizes is not known. Per-base qualities were not stored, and no clone one base away is much larger.

The immunoSEQ Assay, a bias-controlled multiplex PCR, was used to amplify TCRbeta CDR3 regions from genomic DNA. The authors' pipeline ran thus. The number of nucleated cells in each sample was estimated from the amplification of reference gene primers within the assay. Sequence reads were collapsed and filtered to measure the absolute abundance of every unique TCRbeta CDR3 rearrangement. For each sample, productive Simpson clonality was calculated as the square root of Simpson's diversity index over productive rearrangements. TCRdb holds this immuneACCESS table with in-frame rearrangements only. Some clones are missing; in checked studies, unresolved V genes explain under half, and the rest has no known cause. The D gene and trimming were derived from the DNA, and the V and J assignments and clone size from that table. This sample has approximately 530,000 clones in its table, and approximately 88% of those were observed once. The ten largest make up roughly 8.3% of the sample.

The junction shows trimming of 8 bases on V and 8 bases on J, and the gene matches do not reach 4 bases of it. Sequences MNHEY (CDR1) and SVGAGI (CDR2) are obtained from the germline V gene. The CDR3, cysteine through phenylalanine, is 13 amino acids long. CDR3 DNA is the only sequence kept; it has 39 bases, read in frame from the first base. The TCR was taken from a woman aged 50 to 60 with COVID-19, enrolled during active disease. The chain is made from TRBV6-5 and TRBJ2-1, and TRBD2 matches 12 of the central bases. Sequencing used peripheral blood. The DNA sequence is TGTGCCAGCCGGACTAGCGGGGAGGATGAGCAGTTCTTC. Its product reads: CASRTSGEDEQFF.